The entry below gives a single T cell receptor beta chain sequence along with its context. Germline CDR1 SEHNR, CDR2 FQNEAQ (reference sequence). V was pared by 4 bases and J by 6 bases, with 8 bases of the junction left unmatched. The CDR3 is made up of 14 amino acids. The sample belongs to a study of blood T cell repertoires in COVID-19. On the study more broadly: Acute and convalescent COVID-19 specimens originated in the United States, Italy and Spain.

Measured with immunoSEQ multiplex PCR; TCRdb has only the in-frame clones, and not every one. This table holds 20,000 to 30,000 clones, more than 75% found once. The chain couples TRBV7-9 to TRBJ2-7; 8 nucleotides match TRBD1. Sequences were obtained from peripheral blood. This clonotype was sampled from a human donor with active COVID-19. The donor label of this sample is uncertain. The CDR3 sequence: CASSSRTGFSEQYF. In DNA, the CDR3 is TGTGCCAGCAGCTCTAGGACAGGGTTTAGCGAGCAGTACTTC.